These 20 T cell receptor beta chains share one sample of origin, sequenced in a study of T cells in Graves' hyperthyroidism and ophthalmopathy. It was RNA transcripts that yielded the amplified TCR beta CDR3 regions. HTBI primers were employed in a first-round RT-PCR of the TCR CDR3. TCRdb used MiXCR to reprocess the multiplex PCR reads, holding one entry per CDR3 protein. The sample yields 500,000 to 750,000 distinct CDR3 sequences, about 14% seen once. The sequencing sample was made of blood. These receptors came from a woman aged 18 to 35 with Graves' ophthalmopathy.

This chain uses TRBV7-9 with TRBJ1-4; TRBD1 matches at 8 bases. J lost 3 bases, V lost 4 bases, and 10 bases had no gene match. CDR3 size: 17 residues. The germline CDR1 and CDR2 sequences are SEHNR and FQNEAQ (reference sequence). As DNA, the CDR3 is TGTGCCAGCAGCTCTCTGAGGACAGGGAATGCTAATGAAAAACTGTTTTTT. Its protein product is CASSSLRTGNANEKLFF.

The chain uses TRBV27 and TRBJ1-3; D perhaps matches TRBD1 (5 bases). This CDR3 is 17 amino acids long. Trimming took 5 bases from V and 2 from J, leaving 19 bases between them. Germline assignment: CDR1 MNHEY and CDR2 SMNVEV (reference sequence). The CDR3 is CASSPGVRRDPGNTIYF. In nucleotides, the CDR3 is TGTGCCAGCAGTCCCGGCGTGCGTCGGGACCCTGGAAACACCATATATTTT.

This clonotype was detected many times. V and J are TRBV20-1 and TRBJ2-5; 10 bases are shared with TRBD2. Germline V gene sequence: CDR1 DFQATT, CDR2 SNEGSKA (reference sequence). The CDR3 covers 15 residues. The junction had 7 bases not matched to a gene; V was cut back by 4 bases and J by 2 bases. This CDR3 reads CSAIEVAGGQETQYF. CDR3 sequence (DNA): TGCAGTGCTATTGAGGTAGCGGGAGGACAAGAGACCCAGTACTTC.

The J gene is TRBJ2-7, the V gene TRBV7-9; a weak D match, TRBD2 (6 bases). The ends were cut back, 2 bases at V and 5 bases at J, with 13 bases in the middle. The CDR3 is 14 residues long. Germline CDR1 and CDR2: SEHNR and FQNEAQ (reference sequence). The CDR3 DNA sequence: TGTGCCAGCAGCTTACTTCGGGACTTAAACGAGCAGTACTTC. It codes for CASSLLRDLNEQYF. Full variable domain (rest looked up from reference TRBV7-9 and TRBJ2-7): DTGVSQNPRHKITKRGQNVTFRCDPISEHNRLYWYRQTLGQGPEFLTYFQNEAQLEKSRLLSDRFSAERPKGSFSTLEIQRTEQGDSAMYLCASSLLRDLNEQYFGPGTRLTVT.

Ten or more counts support this clonotype. This chain joins TRBV29-1 and TRBJ2-1; D perhaps matches TRBD2 (5 bases). The length of the CDR3 is 13 residues. Germline V gene lookup returns CDR1 SQVTM and CDR2 ANQGSEA. The V end lost 1 base, the J end lost 4 bases, and 8 bases lay between the germline ends. The CDR3 sequence is CSVEGGRYNEQFF. DNA of the CDR3: TGCAGCGTTGAAGGTGGGAGATACAATGAGCAGTTCTTC.

This clonotype has ten or more counts. Written as DNA, the CDR3 is TGTGCCAGCAGCCAAGGACAGGGGGCGCCTGCTCATGGCTACACCTTC. This encodes CASSQGQGAPAHGYTF. The chain uses TRBV3-1 and TRBJ1-2; 10 bases are shared with TRBD1. The V and J ends lost 1 base and 6 bases, in that order; junction bases with no gene match: 8. This CDR3 has 16 amino acids. The V gene's germline CDR1 is LGHDT and CDR2 YNNKEL (reference sequence).

This clonotype was counted many times. The V gene is TRBV2, the J gene TRBJ2-3, with a possible D match to TRBD2 (7 bases). With 8 bases removed from V and 3 bases from J, the gap between germline ends came to 15 bases. The CDR3 runs 14 residues. CDR1 is SNHLY and CDR2 is FYNNEI in the germline V gene. In DNA, the CDR3 is TGTGCCAGCCGAAGGGAGGGGGGAACAGATACGCAGTATTTT. It is translated as CASRREGGTDTQYF.

This clonotype was counted a few times. A junction end diverges from the germline sequence, so it may reflect a read error. The chain links TRBV7-2 to TRBJ2-6; D is perhaps TRBD1 or TRBD2 (6 bases each). Germline V gene sequence: CDR1 SGHTA, CDR2 FQGNSA. This CDR3 has 21 residues. Written as DNA, the CDR3 is TGTGCCAGCAGGGTCTTCCGGGGAGGCAGAGGGGGTTTCTATGGGGCCAACGCCCTGACTTTC. This encodes CASRVFRGGRGGFYGANALTF. The full variable domain, rest sourced from reference TRBV7-2 and TRBJ2-6, is GAGVSQSPSNKVTEKGKDVELRCDPISGHTALYWYRQSLGQGLEFLIYFQGNSAPDKSGLPSDRFSAERTGGSVSTLTIQRTQQEDSAVYLCASRVFRGGRGGFYGANALTFGAGSRLTVL.

As to this clonotype: A much larger clone lies one base from this, so it may be a read error. The genes are TRBV28 and TRBJ2-2; D gene uncertain. This CDR3 contains 16 residues. Germline V lookup: CDR1 MDHEN, CDR2 SYDVKM. The CDR3 is CASSLWVSLNTRELFF. The CDR3 DNA is TGTGCCAGCAGTTTATGGGTCAGTCTGAACACCAGGGAGCTGTTTTTT.

The chain is built from TRBV19 and TRBJ2-1; maybe TRBD1 (5 bases). The CDR3 runs 17 residues. CDR1 LNHDA and CDR2 SQIVND come from the germline V gene (reference sequence). V lost 5 bases, J lost 0 bases, and 17 bases lay in between. The CDR3: CASSGRGALSSYNEQFF. The CDR3 DNA reads as TGTGCCAGTAGTGGACGTGGGGCCCTGAGCTCCTACAATGAGCAGTTCTTC. The full variable domain, completed using reference TRBV19 and TRBJ2-1, is DGGITQSPKYLFRKEGQNVTLSCEQNLNHDAMYWYRQDPGQGLRLIYYSQIVNDFQKGDIAEGYSVSREKKESFPLTVTSAQKNPTAFYLCASSGRGALSSYNEQFFGPGTRLTVL.

This clonotype turned up a few times. The chain is built from TRBV6-6 and TRBJ2-3; D tentatively fits TRBD1 or TRBD2 (5 bases each). Germline CDR1 and CDR2: MNHNY and SVGAGI (reference sequence). Deletions cut 0 bases from V and 4 bases from J, with 11 bases between. This CDR3 is built from 15 residues. In DNA form, the CDR3 reads TGTGCCAGCAGTTACTCGGGGCAGAGGGCAGATACGCAGTATTTT. Translation gives CASSYSGQRADTQYF.

This clonotype came up a few times. The J gene is TRBJ1-2, the V gene TRBV29-1, with unresolved D. This CDR3 contains 11 residues. The germline V gene has CDR1 SQVTM and CDR2 ANQGSEA. Trimming cost V 7 bases and J 4 bases, with 10 bases left between them. The CDR3 sequence is CSAPQSYGYTF. CDR3 in DNA: TGCAGCGCCCCCCAGAGCTATGGCTACACCTTC.

This clonotype occurred a few times. This sequence joins TRBV14 and TRBJ2-5; D gene unclear. Germline V lookup: CDR1 SGHDN, CDR2 FVKESK. The ends were cut back, 4 bases at V and 7 bases at J, with 13 bases in the middle. The CDR3 loop spans 13 amino acids. The CDR3 coding sequence is TGTGCCAGCAGCCCCCGCCAATCGGGGACCCAGTACTTC. Translated, it gives CASSPRQSGTQYF. The whole variable domain, remainder taken from reference TRBV14 and TRBJ2-5, is EAGVTQFPSHSVIEKGQTVTLRCDPISGHDNLYWYRRVMGKEIKFLLHFVKESKQDESGMPNNRFLAERTGGTYSTLKVQPAELEDSGVYFCASSPRQSGTQYFGPGTRLLVL.

A word on this clonotype: Since a much larger clone is just one base distant, this may be a read error. The gene calls are TRBV30 and TRBJ1-1; D gene ambiguous. The germline V gene has CDR1 GTSNPN and CDR2 SVGIG (reference sequence). This CDR3 is 13 amino acids long. CDR3 in DNA: TGTGTCTGGAGTCTGGGAAGGAACACTGAAGCTTTCTTT. Amino acids: CVWSLGRNTEAFF.

This clonotype was detected a few times. The V and J genes are TRBV28 and TRBJ1-2, with D possibly matching TRBD1 (6 bases). Trimming pared 2 bases from V and 4 bases from J, leaving 11 bases between. The CDR3 spans 14 residues. Germline V gives CDR1 MDHEN, CDR2 SYDVKM. DNA for the CDR3: TGTGCCAGCAGTTTAAGGGGGGGCTTCTATGGCTACACCTTC. It codes for CASSLRGGFYGYTF.

This clonotype was counted at least ten times. The V and J genes are TRBV9 and TRBJ2-7; D is ambiguous. Germline V gene sequence: CDR1 SGDLS, CDR2 YYNGEE. Trimming left V 0 bases short and J 4 bases short, with 8 bases between. The CDR3 consists of 13 residues. The CDR3 nucleotides are TGTGCCAGCAGCGTAGGCAGCCAATACGAGCAGTACTTC. Protein sequence: CASSVGSQYEQYF. Together with reference TRBV9 and TRBJ2-7, the CDR3 gives the full variable domain: DSGVTQTPKHLITATGQRVTLRCSPRSGDLSVYWYQQSLDQGLQFLIQYYNGEERAKGNILERFSAQQFPDLHSELNLSSLELGDSALYFCASSVGSQYEQYFGPGTRLTVT.

This clonotype has ten or more counts. This chain links TRBV20-1 with TRBJ1-2, with a possible D match to TRBD1 (5 bases). Between the trimmed V and J ends, which lost 8 bases and 7 bases, there was a span of 14 bases. There are 11 residues in the CDR3. Germline-derived CDR1 and CDR2 are DFQATT and SNEGSKA (reference sequence). Here the CDR3 DNA reads TGCAGTTGTAATCAGGGAATTGGCTACACCTTC. This encodes CSCNQGIGYTF.

This clonotype was found a few times. J is TRBJ2-7 and V is TRBV6-1, with 8 bases lining up with TRBD1. CDR3 length equals 15 residues. J gave up 3 bases and V 5 bases, and 9 bases lay outside the gene matches. Germline CDR1 reads MNHNS; CDR2 reads SASEGT. The CDR3 nucleotides read TGTGCCAGCAGTCGAGGACAGGGCAACCTCTACGAGCAGTACTTC. Its translation: CASSRGQGNLYEQYF.

This clonotype has at least ten counts. The chain is built from TRBV6-5 and TRBJ1-1; 8 nucleotides agree with TRBD1. Germline V gives CDR1 MNHEY, CDR2 SVGAGI. V shed 1 base and J 1 base; nucleotides not matched to a gene: 5. The CDR3 has 16 residues. CDR3 in DNA: TGTGCCAGCAGTTACTTTATGGGGACAGGGAACACTGAAGCTTTCTTT. This codes for CASSYFMGTGNTEAFF.

There are many counts of this clonotype. This chain uses TRBV20-1 with TRBJ2-5, with D tentatively TRBD2 (6 bases). The V end lost 4 bases, the J end lost 2 bases, and 14 bases lay between the germline ends. CDR3 length equals 14 residues. Germline loops: CDR1 DFQATT, CDR2 SNEGSKA (reference sequence). CDR3 loop: CSAKAAGYQETQYF. As DNA, the CDR3 is TGCAGTGCTAAGGCCGCGGGGTATCAAGAGACCCAGTACTTC.